These 10 T cell receptor beta chains share one sample of origin, sequenced in a study of CD8+ T cells in alopecia areata. cDNA serving as the sequencing template came from extracted, reverse transcribed RNA. Repertoires were generated with immunoSEQ multiplex PCR, while TCRdb's copy carries only in-frame clones and drops some. The sample lists about 200,000 clones; under 80% were seen once. Described treatment: oral pan-JAK inhibitor, 5-10 mg twice daily. The sequencing here drew on CD4+ T cells sorted from blood, taken around week 50, from a patient treated with tofacitinib. The origin of the receptors is a human donor with alopecia areata.

The chain links TRBV9 to TRBJ2-5, with D uncertain. V lost 0 bases and J 4 bases, leaving 19 bases between the germline ends. Germline V lookup: CDR1 SGDLS, CDR2 YYNGEE. This CDR3 spans 17 amino acids. In nucleotides, the CDR3 is TGTGCCAGCAGCGTAGCCCCCACTCTAGGATTTGGAGAGACCCAGTACTTC. Amino acid sequence: CASSVAPTLGFGETQYF.

This clone is a singleton in its sample. The chain has TRBV9 and TRBJ1-2; the match to TRBD1 covers 7 bases. With 4 bases clipped from V and 5 bases from J, the junction kept 11 bases outside the gene matches. From germline, CDR1 is SGDLS and CDR2 YYNGEE. The CDR3 contains 15 residues. In DNA, the CDR3 is TGTGCCAGCAGCCCGCAAGAGACAGGGATTTATGGCTACACCTTC. The encoded protein is CASSPQETGIYGYTF.

About this clone: Other DNA sequences of this sample code for an identical CDR3. V and J are TRBV30 and TRBJ2-5; the D is unclear. Germline V gives CDR1 GTSNPN, CDR2 SVGIG (reference sequence). The CDR3 length is 11 residues. Trimming took 2 bases from V and 3 from J, leaving 4 bases between them. CDR3 in DNA: TGTGCCTGGAGTTCAAAAGAGACCCAGTACTTC. Protein product: CAWSSKETQYF.

This clone occurred a few times. The chain combines TRBV1 with TRBJ2-3; the DNA was not compared with TRBD1, the D call given in the table. TRBV1 is a recognized pseudogene. This CDR3 spans 14 amino acids. The CDR3 here is CTSSQGFCTDTQYF. CDR3 sequence (DNA): TGCACCAGCAGCCAGGGCTTTTGCACAGATACGCAGTATTTT.

The rearrangement uses TRBV30 and TRBJ1-2; TRBD1 is a possible D gene (6 bases). The length of the CDR3 is 16 residues. Germline V gene lookup returns CDR1 GTSNPN and CDR2 SVGIG (reference sequence). Trimming took off 1 base at V and 8 bases at J, with 23 bases between the two ends. CDR3 nucleotides: TGTGCCTGGAGTGGGGGGACCTCGGACAGAGGCTACGGCTACACCTTC. Translated, it gives CAWSGGTSDRGYGYTF. Drawing the rest from reference TRBV30 and TRBJ1-2, the complete variable domain is SQTIHQWPATLVQPVGSPLSLECTVEGTSNPNLYWYRQAAGRGLQLLFYSVGIGQISSEVPQNLSASRPQDRQFILSSKKLLLSDSGFYLCAWSGGTSDRGYGYTFGSGTRLTVV.

This rearrangement joins TRBV4-1 to TRBJ1-1; D call uncertain. Germline V gene sequence: CDR1 MGHRA, CDR2 YSYEKL. The ends were cut back, 4 bases at V and 7 bases at J, with 7 bases in the middle. This CDR3 contains 11 residues. As DNA, the CDR3 is TGCGCCAGCAGCCGCCACGATGAAGCTTTCTTT. This sequence encodes CASSRHDEAFF.

CDR3 nucleotide sequence: TGCGCCAGCAGCTTGTCCCCCCAACAGCAGTACTTC. Translating it yields CASSLSPQQQYF. The chain employs TRBV5-1 and TRBJ2-7, with unresolved D. Germline lookup yields CDR1 SGHRS and CDR2 YFSETQ. Trimming shortened V by 1 base and J by 8 bases, and 10 bases separated the two germline ends. This CDR3 is 12 amino acids long.

This chain connects TRBV15 to TRBJ1-5, with D tentatively TRBD1 (6 bases). Trimming stripped 2 bases from V and 2 bases from J, with 13 bases between. The length of the CDR3 is 16 residues. Per the germline V gene, CDR1 is LNHNV and CDR2 is YYDKDF (reference sequence). The chain's CDR3 is CATSRTKGGGNQPQHF. The CDR3 nucleotides read TGTGCCACCAGCAGAACAAAAGGGGGTGGCAATCAGCCCCAGCATTTT.

This rearrangement joins TRBV29-1 to TRBJ2-7, with D tentatively TRBD1 (6 bases). The CDR3 is 12 amino acids. Per germline, CDR1 SQVTM and CDR2 ANQGSEA. V shed 6 bases and J shed 3 bases, with 12 bases lying between them. As DNA, the CDR3 is TGCAGCGTCATCCGGGACAACTACGAGCAGTACTTC. This codes for CSVIRDNYEQYF.

The CDR3 loop reads CSAVNGFF. In DNA, the CDR3 is TGCAGTGCTGTCAATGGTTTCTTT. The V call is TRBV20-1, the J call TRBJ1-1, with unresolved D. CDR1 and CDR2 (germline): DFQATT, SNEGSKA (reference sequence). Trimming removed 5 bases from V and 13 bases from J, with 8 bases in between. The CDR3 loop spans 8 amino acids.